Listed here is a single T cell receptor beta chain. Its recognized antigen is unknown. No qualities accompany the bases; no much larger clone lies one base away. The data derive from a study of long-term antiretroviral therapy in people with HIV (dated by TCRdb to 2022 to 2024). About the study as a whole: Collection of the earliest samples took place about a decade ahead of the 2015 WHO recommendation for immediate ART, at a time when ART was typically delayed until CD4 counts fell. A total of about 200 cryopreserved PBMC samples were contributed to the cohort by 30 adults with confirmed HIV infection, with samples collected serially over a mean of roughly six years (range 1-12). No cross-contamination during QIAcube processing was shown when test extractions of a monoclonal T-cell line were performed alongside about 30 polyclonal samples. A retrospective serial study tested whether changes in peripheral blood TRB repertoire composition and diversity were associated with ART initiation and durable HIV suppression. Eleven of the 30 participants with HIV were female. Study-wide findings and limitations: Inferences about post-ART repertoire changes were limited because no data were available on ART adherence, viral resistance or therapy changes. Because pre-ART samples had limited cell numbers, profiling was done on unsorted PBMC rather than on sorted CD4+ and CD8+ T cells. Expanded TRB clones identified before ART initiation dominated the repertoire at all time points, although this dominance fluctuated and declined in many PLHIV after ART. Limited PBMC availability meant only the TCR beta chain was sequenced, without alpha chain pairing. A significant increase in TRB diversity was found to be associated with ART initiation, although TRB diversity was observed to remain significantly below that of transplant donor controls even after long-term ART. CDR3 length ranges in HIV repertoires were narrower than in controls, and network structure suggested an antigen-experienced repertoire with only a slight naive shift after ART. Samples dated from the mid-2000s to the late 2010s, and the ART regimens used may be less effective than current ones.

The immunoSEQ hsTCRB v3.0 assay was used at survey level resolution to sequence the TRB variable region. TRB sequencing targeted a depth of about 40,000-50,000 T-cell genomes per sample. An Illumina MiSeq with a v3 150-cycle kit was used to sequence the pooled TRB libraries. On the authors' methods: Analysis of repertoires was carried out in R inside a reproducible Nextflow workflow spanning QC, data transformation and analysis. LymphoSeq2, an R package for exploring AIRR-Seq data, was used to implement the custom analyses. A few samples that produced fewer than 5000 total TRB sequences were removed, so 150 to 200 HIV repertoires were analyzed. Among the roughly 200 retained HIV repertoires, some 60 were collected before ART initiation and roughly 130 after ART initiation. Repertoires were downsampled to 5000 TRB nucleotide sequences, with summary statistics averaged over 100 downsampling iterations. TRB sequences were retained for analysis only if CDR3 regions of at least seven amino acids were present. Diversity was measured with a Shannon entropy-derived clonality score and the Gini coefficient. Repertoire networks linked the top 5000 CDR3 amino acid sequences whenever two sequences differed by an edit distance of one. For TRB CDR3 amino acid sequences, GLIPH2 was used to predict antigen specificity groups and MHC restriction. To flag known CMV, EBV, HIV or tissue antigen associations, CDR3 amino acid sequences were matched against VDJdb and McPAS-TCR. Pre-ART, post-ART and control groups were compared with Wilcoxon signed-rank tests and Holm-Bonferroni correction. This is the immuneACCESS table as TCRdb keeps it, with only in-frame sequences that have V and J called. A part of the clones is gone; compared with another copy, unresolved V genes explain less than half, and the rest is unexplained. V and J calls and clone size follow that table, whereas D and trimming were derived from the DNA. The sample yields fewer than 20,000 clones; 79% were counted once. Together, the top ten hold roughly 8% of the sample.

Relative to germline, V is 6 bases shorter and J is 0 bases shorter, with 10 bases between their ends. The cysteine opens and the phenylalanine closes a CDR3 of 14 amino acids. Of all the DNA, just the CDR3 is kept, 42 bases in frame from base 1. The CDR1 and CDR2 encoded by the germline V gene are MDHEN and SYDVKM. Inclusion was restricted to participants for whom at least one PBMC sample before ART initiation and at least two post-ART samples were available. Treatment was received in the United States of America by all participants with HIV. Cryopreserved samples of about 0.95-10 million PBMC were thawed and washed before DNA extraction. At the time of the earliest PBMC sample, participants with HIV were aged between 23 and 54 years. Per participant, PBMC samples came from 1-4 timepoints prior to ART initiation and 2-8 timepoints following ART initiation, for a median of 7 samples. Serial HIV viral load, CD4+ T-cell count, ART history and demographic data were obtained for every participant. Using a Qiagen kit on a QIAcube, genomic DNA was extracted from unsorted PBMC, with samples processed in batches of 12.

The chain was built from TRBV28 and TRBJ2-3; the best D guess is TRBD2, with 6 bases matching. The receptor was derived from a man aged 25 to 40 with HIV. Material: unsorted PBMCs, obtained at the start of antiretroviral therapy. This receptor carries the CDR3 CASSRDFSTDTQYF. Read as DNA, the sequence is TGTGCCAGCAGCCGGGACTTTAGCACAGATACGCAGTATTTT.